Listed here are 17 T cell receptor beta chains from one sample, sequenced in a study of radiation and T cells in renal cell carcinoma. As to time point: baseline pretreatment blood. Treatment given: 15 Gy SBRT to primary tumor, nephrectomy 4 weeks later. The repertoire was sequenced with immunoSEQ multiplex PCR; TCRdb's copy has only in-frame clones and lacks some. The sample shows approximately 150,000 clones, roughly 80% of them seen only once. The sample here was blood, taken from a patient whose treatment included radiotherapy and nephrectomy. Receptor source: a woman aged 45 to 65 with renal cell carcinoma.

CDR3: CASSLAPTDRGNEKLFF. CDR3 sequence (DNA): TGCGCCAGCAGCTTGGCTCCTACAGATAGGGGCAATGAAAAACTGTTTTTT. V is TRBV5-1 and J is TRBJ1-4, with D tentatively TRBD1 (5 bases). The germline gives CDR1 SGHRS, CDR2 YFSETQ. The ends were cut back, 0 bases at V and 5 bases at J, with 17 bases in the middle. CDR3 length equals 17 residues.

This clone was seen more than once but under ten times. The chain couples TRBV5-1 to TRBJ1-1; D ambiguous. In germline, CDR1 is SGHRS, CDR2 YFSETQ. The CDR3 covers 14 residues. Trimming removed 0 bases from V and 2 bases from J, with 8 bases in between. As DNA, the CDR3 is TGCGCCAGCAGCTTGGTGTCTCAAAACACTGAAGCTTTCTTT. Translation gives CASSLVSQNTEAFF.

This sequence joins TRBV15 and TRBJ1-1; D is uncertain. The V end lost 5 bases, the J end lost 8 bases, and 12 bases lay between the germline ends. The germline V gene has CDR1 LNHNV and CDR2 YYDKDF (reference sequence). The CDR3 extends over 12 amino acids. The CDR3 here is CATSPIREEAFF. The DNA for the CDR3 is TGTGCCACCAGCCCCATTAGGGAGGAAGCTTTCTTT.

CDR3 nucleotides: TGTGCCAGCAGCCAGCTCACAGATACGCAGTATTTT. Its protein is CASSQLTDTQYF. V usage is TRBV28 and J usage is TRBJ2-3; D remains ambiguous. CDR3 length: 12 residues. Germline CDR1 MDHEN, CDR2 SYDVKM. The germline V and J ends were trimmed by 6 bases and 2 bases, with 6 bases remaining between them.

The V call is TRBV30, the J call TRBJ1-2, with unresolved D. Per germline, CDR1 GTSNPN and CDR2 SVGIG (reference sequence). There are 13 residues in the CDR3. V was trimmed by 7 bases and J by 3 bases, leaving 15 bases between them. The CDR3 sequence: CASRTVLYYGYTF. Written as DNA, the CDR3 is TGTGCCTCTCGGACGGTACTATACTATGGCTACACCTTC.

This clone was found a few times. An end of the junction does not agree with germline; a read error may underlie this. This CDR3 is CATSPRRDTQYF. The CDR3 nucleotides read TGTGCCACCAGTCCCAGGAGAGATACGCAGTATTTT. The rearrangement links TRBV27 to TRBJ2-3; D is ambiguous. CDR1 MNHEY and CDR2 SMNVEV come from the germline V gene (reference sequence). The CDR3 spans 12 residues.

The chain carries TRBV4-3 and TRBJ1-5; D is undetermined. Germline CDR1 LGHNA, CDR2 YSLEER. V was trimmed by 0 bases and J by 6 bases, leaving 12 bases between them. The CDR3 covers 15 residues. The CDR3 bases are TGCGCCAGCAGCCAAGATGTGGGAAAAGGTCAGCCCCAGCATTTT. Protein: CASSQDVGKGQPQHF.

This clone came up once. The rearrangement joins TRBV10-3 to TRBJ2-7; D uncertain. V shed 3 bases and J shed 2 bases, with 8 bases lying between them. The CDR3 spans 13 residues. Germline-derived CDR1 and CDR2 are ENHRY and SYGVKD. CDR3 DNA: TGTGCCATCAGTGACGGCGGCACCTACGAGCAGTACTTC. Protein product: CAISDGGTYEQYF.

The V call is TRBV7-8, the J call TRBJ2-7; D may be TRBD1 (6 bases). Trimming took 3 bases from V and 4 from J, leaving 19 bases between them. CDR3 size: 16 residues. The germline CDR1 and CDR2 sequences are SGHVS and FQNEAQ. The CDR3 DNA is TGTGCCAGCAGCTTCCTAACCCCGACAGGTTTTTACGAGCAGTACTTC. It encodes CASSFLTPTGFYEQYF.

This clone was found many times. The rearrangement joins TRBV6-5 to TRBJ2-7, with no clear D. The CDR3 runs to 14 residues. With 5 bases removed from V and 9 bases from J, the gap between germline ends came to 20 bases. CDR1 is MNHEY and CDR2 is SVGAGI in the germline V gene. CDR3 sequence: CASSTRLVGAAQYF. Written as DNA, the CDR3 is TGTGCCAGCAGTACCCGGTTAGTGGGCGCCGCGCAGTACTTC.

This chain links TRBV6-5 with TRBJ2-7, with TRBD1 matching over 7 bases. Germline lookup yields CDR1 MNHEY and CDR2 SVGAGI. The V segment lost 6 bases and the J segment 0 bases; nucleotides outside the gene matches: 5. The CDR3 loop spans 14 amino acids. CDR3 amino acids: CASRADRTSYEQYF. CDR3 coding DNA: TGTGCCAGCAGGGCGGACAGGACCTCCTACGAGCAGTACTTC.

J is TRBJ2-2 and V is TRBV7-7; 14 bases fit TRBD2. V lost 2 bases, J lost 6 bases, and 11 bases stayed unmatched. The CDR3 is 19 residues long. Germline V CDR1 and CDR2: SSHAT, FNYEAQ (reference sequence). The chain's CDR3 is CASSLYSDSGLAGAGELFF. In DNA form, the CDR3 reads TGTGCCAGCAGCTTATACTCGGATTCGGGACTAGCGGGGGCCGGGGAGCTGTTTTTT.

CDR3 region: CASSQWTGSTEAFF. The CDR3 DNA reads as TGCGCCAGCAGCCAGTGGACAGGGAGTACTGAAGCTTTCTTT. This chain links TRBV4-3 with TRBJ1-1, with TRBD1 identical over 8 bases. The CDR3 is made up of 14 amino acids. Germline loops: CDR1 LGHNA, CDR2 YSLEER. V lost 3 bases to trimming and J lost 5 bases; unmatched junction nucleotides: 5.

The table lists this clone with a count of one. The chain recombines TRBV19 with TRBJ1-6; TRBD1 agrees at 8 bases. V lost 11 bases and J lost 14; bases outside the gene matches: 11. The CDR3 runs 12 residues. Germline CDR1 LNHDA, CDR2 SQIVND (reference sequence). CDR3 coding DNA: TGTGCCGGGGGACAGGCCAAGGGGGCCCTCCACTTT. Translation gives CAGGQAKGALHF.

Written as DNA, the CDR3 is TGCGCCAGCAGCTGGGGGGAGTGGCGGTACGAGCAGTACTTC. It codes for CASSWGEWRYEQYF. This chain links TRBV5-1 with TRBJ2-7, with D possibly matching TRBD2 (6 bases). The CDR3 totals 14 residues. Germline V gene data show CDR1 as SGHRS and CDR2 as YFSETQ. Trimming took 3 bases from V and 4 from J, leaving 14 bases between them.

The V gene is TRBV19, the J gene TRBJ2-7; the D call may be TRBD1 or TRBD2 (5 bases each). The V gene lost 5 bases and the J gene lost 3 bases, with 8 bases spanning the gap. In germline, CDR1 is LNHDA, CDR2 SQIVND (reference sequence). This CDR3 is built from 12 residues. CDR3 protein: CASSGTGYEQYF. CDR3 sequence (DNA): TGTGCCAGTAGTGGGACGGGCTACGAGCAGTACTTC. Full variable domain (remainder filled in from reference TRBV19 and TRBJ2-7): DGGITQSPKYLFRKEGQNVTLSCEQNLNHDAMYWYRQDPGQGLRLIYYSQIVNDFQKGDIAEGYSVSREKKESFPLTVTSAQKNPTAFYLCASSGTGYEQYFGPGTRLTVT.

Worth noting for this clone: The junction shows a germline mismatch at one end, possibly a read error. The V gene is TRBV7-7, the J gene TRBJ2-7; perhaps TRBD1 as D (5 bases). The CDR3 consists of 15 residues. Germline CDR1 SSHAT, CDR2 FNYEAQ (reference sequence). CDR3 in DNA: TGTGCTAGCAGCTTAGGGTTCGGACATACCTACGAGCAGTACTTC. It translates to CASSLGFGHTYEQYF.